The 9 T cell receptor beta chains below were found in one sample sequenced in a study of cytomegalovirus exposure and HLA in healthy donors. Use of 60 Vbeta and 13 Jbeta primers characterized the PCR. Clones were sequenced by immunoSEQ multiplex PCR, and TCRdb holds only the in-frame ones, with some missing. The sample has around 50,000 clones, roughly 83% seen once. Input material: PBMCs. Every receptor here comes from a man aged 40-49 years in good health and CMV-seronegative.

V is TRBV10-3 and J is TRBJ2-3; D is perhaps TRBD1 (7 bases). Germline CDR1 and CDR2: ENHRY and SYGVKD. The CDR3 contains 15 residues. The V and J ends lost 6 bases and 0 bases respectively, with 13 bases between them. The CDR3 loop is CAIRAGGSSTDTQYF. The DNA of the CDR3 is TGTGCCATCAGGGCAGGGGGGTCTAGCACAGATACGCAGTATTTT.

V usage is TRBV6-5 and J usage is TRBJ2-3; the D is unclear. V was clipped by 0 bases and J by 0 bases, with 10 bases between them. The CDR3 loop spans 16 amino acids. Per germline, CDR1 MNHEY and CDR2 SVGAGI. CDR3 region: CASSYSSLVSTDTQYF. The CDR3 DNA sequence: TGTGCCAGCAGTTACTCGAGTTTGGTTAGCACAGATACGCAGTATTTT.

The DNA of the CDR3 is TGCGCCAGCAGCCAAAATACACAGGGGCCTGCTTTTAACTATGGCTACACCTTC. Its translation is CASSQNTQGPAFNYGYTF. The chain combines TRBV4-3 with TRBJ1-2; 7 bases are shared with TRBD1. The germline gives CDR1 LGHNA, CDR2 YSLEER. The trim removed 2 bases at V and 1 base at J, leaving 13 bases unmatched. The CDR3 loop spans 18 amino acids.

The V and J genes are TRBV29-1 and TRBJ2-4; maybe TRBD2 (6 bases). CDR1 is SQVTM and CDR2 is ANQGSEA in the germline V gene. The V and J ends lost 7 bases and 6 bases respectively, with 19 bases between them. The CDR3 contains 14 residues. The CDR3 DNA reads as TGCAGCGCCTCCTCAGGGTTGGGGGGAAACATTCAGTACTTC. Translation: CSASSGLGGNIQYF.

This clone was detected a few times. V gene TRBV7-2 combines with J gene TRBJ2-3, with TRBD1 matching over 7 bases. The CDR3 is made up of 15 amino acids. Trimming removed 3 bases from V and 6 bases from J; junction bases left unmatched: 9. Germline V lookup: CDR1 SGHTA, CDR2 FQGNSA. The CDR3 is CASSLTGLFGDTQYF. The CDR3 bases are TGTGCCAGCAGCTTGACAGGGCTTTTTGGGGATACGCAGTATTTT.

The chain carries TRBV6-6 and TRBJ1-5; a weak D match, TRBD1 (6 bases). This CDR3 has 14 amino acids. V lost 10 bases and J lost 0, with 13 bases in between. The germline CDR1 and CDR2 sequences are MNHNY and SVGAGI (reference sequence). The CDR3 here is CATSQGYSNQPQHF. CDR3 nucleotides: TGTGCCACCTCCCAGGGGTATAGCAATCAGCCCCAGCATTTT.

V gene TRBV15 combines with J gene TRBJ1-5, with a possible D match to TRBD1 (5 bases). The CDR3 consists of 20 residues. V lost 0 bases and J lost 0, with 21 bases in between. Germline V CDR1 and CDR2: LNHNV, YYDKDF (reference sequence). The CDR3, as DNA: TGTGCCACCAGCAGAGATCCTGGACGGTTCAGGGATTATAGCAATCAGCCCCAGCATTTT. Its protein product is CATSRDPGRFRDYSNQPQHF. The full variable domain, in which reference TRBV15 and TRBJ1-5 provide the parts outside the CDR3, is DAMVIQNPRYQVTQFGKPVTLSCSQTLNHNVMYWYQQKSSQAPKLLFHYYDKDFNNEADTPDNFQSRRPNTSFCFLDIRSPGLGDTAMYLCATSRDPGRFRDYSNQPQHFGDGTRLSIL.

This clone occurred a few times. V and J are TRBV2 and TRBJ1-1; D remains unclear. This CDR3 has 15 residues. Germline V gene lookup returns CDR1 SNHLY and CDR2 FYNNEI. Trimming removed 9 bases at V and 1 base at J, with 18 bases between. The CDR3 DNA is TGTGCCAGATTTCATGAGAACGCTAGGAACACTGAAGCTTTCTTT. Amino acid sequence: CARFHENARNTEAFF.

The rearrangement joins TRBV10-1 to TRBJ2-3, with D possibly TRBD1 on 6 matching bases. The CDR3 loop spans 14 amino acids. With 9 bases removed from V and 0 bases from J, the gap between germline ends came to 13 bases. CDR1 and CDR2 (germline): WNHNN, SYGVQD (reference sequence). The CDR3 is CAREFRGSTDTQYF. CDR3 sequence (DNA): TGCGCCAGGGAGTTCAGGGGAAGCACAGATACGCAGTATTTT.